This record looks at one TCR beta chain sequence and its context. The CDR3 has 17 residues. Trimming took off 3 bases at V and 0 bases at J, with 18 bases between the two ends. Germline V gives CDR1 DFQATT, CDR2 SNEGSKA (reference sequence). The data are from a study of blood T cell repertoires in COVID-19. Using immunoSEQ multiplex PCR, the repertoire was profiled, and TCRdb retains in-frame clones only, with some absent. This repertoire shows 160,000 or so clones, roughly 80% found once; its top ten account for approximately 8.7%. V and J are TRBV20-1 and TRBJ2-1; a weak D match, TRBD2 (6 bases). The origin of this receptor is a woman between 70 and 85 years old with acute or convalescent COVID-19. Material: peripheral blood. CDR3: CSASDHSGRSSYNEQFF. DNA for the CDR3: TGCAGTGCTAGTGATCATTCCGGGAGAAGCTCCTACAATGAGCAGTTCTTC.